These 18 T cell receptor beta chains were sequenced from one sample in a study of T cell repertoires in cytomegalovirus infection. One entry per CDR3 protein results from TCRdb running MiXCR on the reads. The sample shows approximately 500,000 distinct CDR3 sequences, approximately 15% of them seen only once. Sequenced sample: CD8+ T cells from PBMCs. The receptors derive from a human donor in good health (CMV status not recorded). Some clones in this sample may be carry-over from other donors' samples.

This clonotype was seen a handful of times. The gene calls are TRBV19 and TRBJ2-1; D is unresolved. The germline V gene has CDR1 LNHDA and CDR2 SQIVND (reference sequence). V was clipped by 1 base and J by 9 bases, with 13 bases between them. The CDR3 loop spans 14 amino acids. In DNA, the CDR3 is TGTGCCAGTAGTATAGTTCGCCGTGTTACTGAGCAGTTCTTC. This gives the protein CASSIVRRVTEQFF.

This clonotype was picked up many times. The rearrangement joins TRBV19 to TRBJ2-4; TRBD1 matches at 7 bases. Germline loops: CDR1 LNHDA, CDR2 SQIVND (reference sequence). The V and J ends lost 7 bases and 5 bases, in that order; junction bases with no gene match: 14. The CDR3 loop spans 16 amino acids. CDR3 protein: CASTRRFETGQNIQYF. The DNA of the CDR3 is TGTGCCAGTACCAGGCGTTTTGAGACAGGGCAAAACATTCAGTACTTC. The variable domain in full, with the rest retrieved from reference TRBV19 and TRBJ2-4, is DGGITQSPKYLFRKEGQNVTLSCEQNLNHDAMYWYRQDPGQGLRLIYYSQIVNDFQKGDIAEGYSVSREKKESFPLTVTSAQKNPTAFYLCASTRRFETGQNIQYFGAGTRLSVL.

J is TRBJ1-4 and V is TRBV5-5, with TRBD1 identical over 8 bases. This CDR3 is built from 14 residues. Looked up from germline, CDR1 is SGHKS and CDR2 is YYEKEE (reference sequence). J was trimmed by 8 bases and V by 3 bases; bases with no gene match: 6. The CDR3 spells CASSSGTGREKLFF. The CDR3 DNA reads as TGTGCCAGCAGCTCCGGGACAGGAAGGGAAAAACTGTTTTTT.

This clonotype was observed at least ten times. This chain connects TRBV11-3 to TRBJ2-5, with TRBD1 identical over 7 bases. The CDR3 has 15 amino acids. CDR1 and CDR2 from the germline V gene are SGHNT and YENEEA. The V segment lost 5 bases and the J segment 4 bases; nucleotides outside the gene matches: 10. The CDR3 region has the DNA TGTGCCAGCAGCGTCAGACAGGGCATCGGAGAGACCCAGTACTTC. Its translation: CASSVRQGIGETQYF.

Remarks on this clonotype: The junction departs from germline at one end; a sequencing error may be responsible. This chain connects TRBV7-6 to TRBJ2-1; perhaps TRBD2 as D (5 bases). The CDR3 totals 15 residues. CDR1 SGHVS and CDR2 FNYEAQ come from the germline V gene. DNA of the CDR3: TGTGCCAGCAGCTTAGCGGACTCCCAATACAATGTGCAGGTCTTC. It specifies CASSLADSQYNVQVF. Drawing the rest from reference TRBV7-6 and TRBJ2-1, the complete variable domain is GAGVSQSPRYKVTKRGQDVALRCDPISGHVSLYWYRQALGQGPEFLTYFNYEAQQDKSGLPNDRFSAERPEGSISTLTIQRTEQRDSAMYRCASSLADSQYNVQVFGPGTRLTVL.

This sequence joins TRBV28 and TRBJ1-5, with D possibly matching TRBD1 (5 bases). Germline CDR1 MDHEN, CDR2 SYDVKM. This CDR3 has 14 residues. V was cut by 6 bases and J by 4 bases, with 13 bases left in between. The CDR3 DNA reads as TGTGCCAGCAGGGGGGGAGAGGTTAATCAGCCCCAGCATTTT. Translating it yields CASRGGEVNQPQHF.

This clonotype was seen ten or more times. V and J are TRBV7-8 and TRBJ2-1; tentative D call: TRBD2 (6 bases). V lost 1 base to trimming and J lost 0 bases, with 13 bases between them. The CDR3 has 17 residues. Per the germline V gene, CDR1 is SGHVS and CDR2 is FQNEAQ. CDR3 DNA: TGTGCCAGCAGCTTAGACCTTAGCGGTAGCTCCTACAATGAGCAGTTCTTC. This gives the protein CASSLDLSGSSYNEQFF. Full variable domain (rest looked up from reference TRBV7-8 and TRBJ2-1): GAGVSQSPRYKVAKRGQDVALRCDPISGHVSLFWYQQALGQGPEFLTYFQNEAQLDKSGLPSDRFFAERPEGSVSTLKIQRTQQEDSAVYLCASSLDLSGSSYNEQFFGPGTRLTVL.

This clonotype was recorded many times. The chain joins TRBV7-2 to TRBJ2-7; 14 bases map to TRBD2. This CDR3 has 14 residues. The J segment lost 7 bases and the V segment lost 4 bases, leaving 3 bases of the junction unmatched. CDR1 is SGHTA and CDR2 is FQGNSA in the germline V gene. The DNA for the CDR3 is TGTGCCAGCAGCTCGGGACTAGCGGGAGTTGAGCAGTACTTC. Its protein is CASSSGLAGVEQYF.

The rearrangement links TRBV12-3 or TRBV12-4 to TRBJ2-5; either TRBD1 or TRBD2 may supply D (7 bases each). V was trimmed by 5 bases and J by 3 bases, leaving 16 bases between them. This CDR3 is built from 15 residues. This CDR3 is CASSPGAGGEETQYF. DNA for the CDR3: TGTGCCAGCAGTCCCGGGGCAGGGGGGGAAGAGACCCAGTACTTC.

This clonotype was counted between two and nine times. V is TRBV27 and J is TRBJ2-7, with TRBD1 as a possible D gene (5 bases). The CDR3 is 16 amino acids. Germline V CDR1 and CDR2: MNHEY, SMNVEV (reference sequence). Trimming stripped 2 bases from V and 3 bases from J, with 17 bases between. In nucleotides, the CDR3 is TGTGCCAGCAGTTTAAGGGCAGGCAGGGCGGACTACGAGCAGTACTTC. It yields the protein CASSLRAGRADYEQYF.

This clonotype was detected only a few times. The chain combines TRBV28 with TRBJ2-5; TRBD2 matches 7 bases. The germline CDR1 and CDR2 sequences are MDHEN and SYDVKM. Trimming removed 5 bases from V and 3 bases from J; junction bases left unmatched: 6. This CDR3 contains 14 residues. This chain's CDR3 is CASSLGLAEETQYF. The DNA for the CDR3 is TGTGCCAGCAGTCTCGGGCTAGCGGAAGAGACCCAGTACTTC. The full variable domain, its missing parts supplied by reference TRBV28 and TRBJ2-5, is DVKVTQSSRYLVKRTGEKVFLECVQDMDHENMFWYRQDPGLGLRLIYFSYDVKMKEKGDIPEGYSVSREKKERFSLILESASTNQTSMYLCASSLGLAEETQYFGPGTRLLVL.

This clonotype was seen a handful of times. CDR3 nucleotides: TGTGCCAGTAGTATGGGCGTGGGAACTGAAGCTTTCTTT. Protein: CASSMGVGTEAFF. This chain connects TRBV19 to TRBJ1-1; D is unclear. Trimming removed 3 bases from V and 5 bases from J, with 10 bases in between. The CDR3 is 13 amino acids. Germline V gives CDR1 LNHDA, CDR2 SQIVND (reference sequence).

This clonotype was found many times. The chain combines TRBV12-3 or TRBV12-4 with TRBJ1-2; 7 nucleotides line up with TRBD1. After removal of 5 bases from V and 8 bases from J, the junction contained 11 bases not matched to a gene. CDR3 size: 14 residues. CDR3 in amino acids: CASSATVTGMGYTF. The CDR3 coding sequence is TGTGCCAGCAGTGCAACCGTGACAGGGATGGGCTACACCTTC.

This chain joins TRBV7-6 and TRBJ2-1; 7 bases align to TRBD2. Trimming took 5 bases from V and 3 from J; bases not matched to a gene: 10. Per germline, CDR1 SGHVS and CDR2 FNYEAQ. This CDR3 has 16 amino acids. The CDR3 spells CASSLRTRGNYNEQFF. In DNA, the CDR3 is TGTGCCAGCAGCCTGAGGACTAGGGGTAACTACAATGAGCAGTTCTTC.

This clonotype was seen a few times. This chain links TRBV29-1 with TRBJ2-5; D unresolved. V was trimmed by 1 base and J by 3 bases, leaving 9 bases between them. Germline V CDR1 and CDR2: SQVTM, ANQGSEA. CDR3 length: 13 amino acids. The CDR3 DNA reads TGCAGCGTTGAAGGCGAGGTAGAAGAGACCCAGTACTTC. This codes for CSVEGEVEETQYF.

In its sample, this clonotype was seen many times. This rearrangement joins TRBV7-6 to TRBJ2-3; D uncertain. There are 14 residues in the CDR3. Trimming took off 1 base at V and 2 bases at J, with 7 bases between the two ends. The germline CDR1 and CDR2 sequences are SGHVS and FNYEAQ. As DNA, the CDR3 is TGTGCCAGCAGCTTAGACCTCACCACAGATACGCAGTATTTT. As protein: CASSLDLTTDTQYF.

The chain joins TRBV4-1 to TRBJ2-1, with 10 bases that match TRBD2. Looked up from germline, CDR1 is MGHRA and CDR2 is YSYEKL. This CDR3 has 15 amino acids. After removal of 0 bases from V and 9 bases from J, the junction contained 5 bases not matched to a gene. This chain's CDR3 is CASSQEGTSVGEQFF. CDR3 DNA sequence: TGCGCCAGCAGCCAAGAAGGGACTAGCGTGGGTGAGCAGTTCTTC.

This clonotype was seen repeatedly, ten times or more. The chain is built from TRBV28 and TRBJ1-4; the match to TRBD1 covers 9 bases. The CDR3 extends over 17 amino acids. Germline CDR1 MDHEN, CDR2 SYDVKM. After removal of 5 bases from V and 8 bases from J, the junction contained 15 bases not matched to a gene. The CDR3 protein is CASSSTSTGQGREKLFF. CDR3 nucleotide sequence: TGTGCCAGCAGTAGCACGAGTACCGGACAGGGGAGAGAAAAACTGTTTTTT. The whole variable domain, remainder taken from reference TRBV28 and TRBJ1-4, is DVKVTQSSRYLVKRTGEKVFLECVQDMDHENMFWYRQDPGLGLRLIYFSYDVKMKEKGDIPEGYSVSREKKERFSLILESASTNQTSMYLCASSSTSTGQGREKLFFGSGTQLSVL.